Presented here are 15 T cell receptor beta chains from one specimen sequenced in a study of CD8 T cells in ankylosing spondylitis. Their cognate antigens are unknown. One entry per CDR3 protein, called by TCRdb with MiXCR from the 5' RACE reads. Of about 450,000 distinct CDR3 sequences listed, more than 25% are singletons. Points from the study as a whole: What seemed typical of ankylosing spondylitis blood was a TCR beta motif built from several highly homologous variants.

Sequenced input: blood, either unsorted or a sorted T cell fraction (not recorded which). These receptors all come from a male donor with ankylosing spondylitis.

This sequence joins TRBV21-1 and TRBJ1-6. TRBV21-1 is recorded as a pseudogene. CDR3 length equals 15 residues. The CDR3 loop is CASSKVVKGISPLHF. The CDR3 nucleotides read TGTGCCAGCAGCAAAGTCGTCAAGGGTATTTCACCCCTCCACTTT.

In this sample, this clonotype turned up many times. This chain links TRBV12-3 or TRBV12-4 with TRBJ1-2, with TRBD1 matching over 8 bases. This CDR3 has 14 amino acids. J was trimmed by 7 bases and V by 5 bases; bases with no gene match: 9. CDR3 amino acids: CASSPQTGVAGYTF. The CDR3 nucleotides are TGTGCCAGCAGTCCCCAGACAGGGGTGGCTGGCTACACCTTC.

The chain has TRBV19 and TRBJ1-5; 8 nucleotides agree with TRBD1. J gave up 2 bases and V 3 bases, and 12 bases lay outside the gene matches. The CDR3 contains 18 residues. CDR1 and CDR2 from the germline V gene are LNHDA and SQIVND (reference sequence). The CDR3 DNA sequence: TGTGCCAGTAGTATCCCGGACAGGGCCTACGTGGGCAATCAGCCCCAGCATTTT. This encodes CASSIPDRAYVGNQPQHF.

V is TRBV27 and J is TRBJ2-7; TRBD2 is a possible D gene (6 bases). Between the trimmed V and J ends, which lost 5 bases and 4 bases, there was a span of 15 bases. CDR3 length: 14 residues. Looked up from germline, CDR1 is MNHEY and CDR2 is SMNVEV (reference sequence). In DNA form, the CDR3 reads TGTGCCAGCAGTCAACGGGACGGGGGATACGAGCAGTACTTC. This translates into CASSQRDGGYEQYF.

This clonotype was seen a handful of times. The chain links TRBV15 to TRBJ1-3, with D unclear. The CDR3 consists of 15 residues. V lost 6 bases, J lost 0 bases, and 12 bases lay in between. CDR1 is LNHNV and CDR2 is YYDKDF in the germline V gene (reference sequence). This CDR3 is CATRPQPSSGNTIYF. CDR3 DNA: TGTGCCACCAGGCCTCAGCCTTCCTCTGGAAACACCATATATTTT.

The J gene is TRBJ1-1, the V gene TRBV18; no firm D call. The CDR3 covers 15 residues. The V end lost 1 base, the J end lost 1 base, and 10 bases lay between the germline ends. Looked up from germline, CDR1 is KGHSH and CDR2 is LQKENI. The CDR3: CASSPRRPQNTEAFF. Here the CDR3 DNA reads TGTGCCAGCTCACCACGCAGGCCACAGAACACTGAAGCTTTCTTT.

This clonotype occurred a few times. V and J are TRBV10-3 and TRBJ2-6, with D perhaps matching TRBD1 (6 bases). V was pared by 4 bases and J by 0 bases, with 10 bases between. The CDR3 consists of 16 residues. The germline CDR1 and CDR2 sequences are ENHRY and SYGVKD. The CDR3 reads CAISGGPASGANVLTF. CDR3 bases: TGTGCCATCAGTGGGGGGCCGGCCTCTGGGGCCAACGTCCTGACTTTC.

V and J are TRBV5-1 and TRBJ1-1; D is undetermined. Germline CDR1 and CDR2: SGHRS and YFSETQ. V gave up 5 bases and J gave up 0 bases, with 11 bases separating them. The CDR3 is 14 residues long. As DNA, the CDR3 is TGCGCCAGCAGAGGTAGTCGACTGAACACTGAAGCTTTCTTT. Protein product: CASRGSRLNTEAFF.

This clonotype was found many times. CDR3 DNA sequence: TGTGCCAGCAGTTTGAGTAACTATGGCTACACCTTC. It is translated as CASSLSNYGYTF. This chain links TRBV12-3 or TRBV12-4 with TRBJ1-2, with no clear D. With 3 bases removed from V and 1 base from J, the gap between germline ends came to 3 bases. The CDR3 runs to 12 residues.

A single count supports this clonotype. The genes are TRBV5-6 and TRBJ1-6; D may be TRBD1 (6 bases). Germline CDR1 SGHDT, CDR2 YYEEEE. There are 14 residues in the CDR3. The ends were cut back, 0 bases at V and 10 bases at J, with 11 bases in the middle. CDR3 region: CASSLEGGGSPLHF. The CDR3 nucleotides are TGTGCCAGCAGCTTGGAAGGGGGAGGGTCACCCCTCCACTTT.

The chain carries TRBV15 and TRBJ2-5, with unresolved D. The CDR3 covers 13 residues. Germline CDR1 reads LNHNV; CDR2 reads YYDKDF (reference sequence). The ends were cut back, 0 bases at V and 4 bases at J, with 6 bases in the middle. CDR3 DNA sequence: TGTGCCACCAGCAGAGAATATCGAGAGACCCAGTACTTC. Amino acid sequence: CATSREYRETQYF.

This clonotype came up a few times. This chain uses TRBV7-9 with TRBJ1-2; D call uncertain. Germline V gene data show CDR1 as SEHNR and CDR2 as FQNEAQ (reference sequence). Trimming left V 1 base short and J 8 bases short, with 11 bases between. The CDR3 loop spans 13 amino acids. CDR3 nucleotide sequence: TGTGCCAGCAGCTTAGGGGAGGCGGGCGGCTACACCTTC. It yields the protein CASSLGEAGGYTF.

The V and J genes are TRBV7-2 and TRBJ1-3, with D uncertain. V shed 11 bases and J shed 3 bases, with 14 bases lying between them. The germline V gene encodes CDR1 SGHTA and CDR2 FQGNSA. This CDR3 has 13 amino acids. The CDR3 DNA is TGTGCCGGAGGGCGGCCGGATGGAAACACCATATATTTT. Protein: CAGGRPDGNTIYF.

This clonotype was detected a few times. The chain has TRBV20-1 and TRBJ2-7, with 8 bases matching TRBD2. CDR3 length: 13 amino acids. Germline V CDR1 and CDR2: DFQATT, SNEGSKA (reference sequence). V lost 1 base and J lost 6; bases outside the gene matches: 5. The CDR3 DNA sequence: TGCAGTGCTAGAGTCGCGGGGGGAAGCGAGCAGTACGTC. Its protein is CSARVAGGSEQYV.

V and J are TRBV2 and TRBJ1-1; tentatively, D is TRBD1 (5 bases). This CDR3 is 14 amino acids long. The V gene's germline CDR1 is SNHLY and CDR2 FYNNEI. The V end lost 4 bases, the J end lost 3 bases, and 12 bases lay between the germline ends. CDR3 bases: TGTGCCAGCAGTGTGTCGGGGCCCGACACTGAAGCTTTCTTT. This sequence encodes CASSVSGPDTEAFF.